This T cell receptor beta chain was identified during a study of cytomegalovirus exposure and HLA in healthy donors (dated by TCRdb to about 2017). Concerning the study at large: According to a later analysis, one platform produced both the roughly 120 validation repertoires and the 620 or so repertoires of the first cohort. The aim of the study was to test whether cataloging public T cell receptors could identify signatures of past pathogen exposure. To predict cytomegalovirus infection status, the study combined high-throughput TCR immunosequencing, statistical association of individual TCRs with disease status, and machine learning. Along with the roughly 700-subject first cohort, a separate validation cohort of 120 different subjects was used. What the research found in general, with its limitations: The validation cohort had no HLA typing available for a later analysis, so co-occurrence within that cohort was assessed over all 110 or so repertoires. Most TCR sequences were seen in very few donors, while some public TCRs were found in many individuals. The classifier was reported to diagnose cytomegalovirus status with high specificity and sensitivity in both the original cohort and the validation cohort. In vitro tests confirmed that a few of the cytomegalovirus-associated TCR beta chains recognize cytomegalovirus antigens. The study listed 170 or so TCR beta chains as associated with cytomegalovirus. Subsequent analysis determined that TCRs grouped into clusters in the first cohort also showed a tendency toward co-occurrence across the 120 or so validation repertoires, and approximately 94% of cluster scores exceeded 0. The authors suggested that the approach could potentially be generalized to other disease states and immunological phenotypes.

This clone was observed a few times. This clone's antigen is unknown. Base qualities are not provided; no much larger clone lies one nucleotide away. The donors were included in the validation cohort of roughly 130 subjects, a group kept apart from the roughly 700-subject first cohort. Libraries were prepared through the immunoSEQ multiplex PCR assay. In the authors' own workflow: A statistical classification framework was built to diagnose cytomegalovirus status from the catalog of TCR beta chain sequences. The clones in this table, taken by TCRdb from immuneACCESS, are in-frame only. Not every clone is retained; where verified, under half of the shortfall comes from an unresolved V gene, and the cause of the rest is unknown. Clone size and the V and J calls come from that table; the DNA yielded D and trimming. The sample yields about 120,000 clones; more than 70% were counted once. 2% to 2.5% of the sample comes from the top ten.

The germline V gene specifies ENHRY as CDR1 and SYGVKD as CDR2. The CDR3 runs 13 residues from the cysteine to the phenylalanine. Only CDR3 DNA remains: 39 bases, in frame from the first base. The junction shows trimming of 5 bases on V and 4 bases on J, plus 10 bases between the germline ends. The V gene is TRBV10-3 and the J gene is TRBJ2-3; the D gene is possibly TRBD2, with 6 bases matching. Sequenced material: PBMCs. The clonotype comes from a woman aged 25 to 45 in good health and CMV-seronegative. The sequenced DNA: TGTGCCATCAGTCCGAGGGAGGCAGATACGCAGTATTTT. This is translated as CAISPREADTQYF.